Listed below are T cell receptor beta chains from one sample, sequenced in a study of T cells in Graves' hyperthyroidism and ophthalmopathy. TCRdb recomputed calls from the multiplex PCR reads with MiXCR, one row per CDR3 protein. The table lists around 360,000 distinct CDR3 sequences, roughly 15% of them singletons, with roughly a fifth in the top ten. Sequenced material: blood. Receptors originate from a woman aged 55-75 years with Graves' ophthalmopathy. Each CDR3 is given with its conserved first and last residue. The order of the fields is V gene, D gene, clone size, J gene, CDR3 protein, CDR3 DNA. A D gene is named only where the DNA matches it firmly. The size of a clone is reported for some rows only, either as once, few or many, or as a class for expanded clones.

v_gene: TRBV3-1
d_gene: -
abundance: many
j_gene: TRBJ2-2
CDR3aa: CASSPGTLGELFF
CDR3nt: TGTGCCAGCAGCCCCGGGACCCTTGGGGAGCTGTTTTTT

v_gene: TRBV7-8
d_gene: TRBD2
abundance: many
j_gene: TRBJ2-5
CDR3aa: CASSLARLAGVETQYF
CDR3nt: TGTGCCAGCAGCTTAGCCCGACTAGCGGGAGTGGAGACCCAGTACTTC

v_gene: TRBV10-3
d_gene: -
abundance: -
j_gene: TRBJ2-2
CDR3aa: CAITGTFANTGELFF
CDR3nt: TGTGCCATCACCGGGACATTCGCGAACACCGGGGAGCTGTTTTTT

v_gene: TRBV28
d_gene: TRBD1
abundance: many
j_gene: TRBJ2-4
CDR3aa: CASTVTGGRIQYF
CDR3nt: TGTGCCAGCACAGTAACAGGGGGTCGGATTCAGTACTTC

v_gene: TRBV13
d_gene: TRBD1
abundance: many
j_gene: TRBJ1-6
CDR3aa: CASGIAGGQSPLHF
CDR3nt: TGTGCCAGCGGGATTGCAGGGGGCCAGTCACCCCTCCACTTT

v_gene: TRBV6-2/TRBV6-3
d_gene: TRBD2
abundance: -
j_gene: TRBJ2-3
CDR3aa: CASSYSGGGTDTQYF
CDR3nt: TGTGCCAGCAGTTACTCGGGGGGGGGCACAGATACGCAGTATTTT

v_gene: TRBV6-1
d_gene: TRBD1
abundance: many
j_gene: TRBJ2-7
CDR3aa: CASSEAGTGSGGSSYEQYF
CDR3nt: TGTGCCAGCAGTGAAGCCGGGACAGGGTCAGGCGGAAGTTCCTACGAGCAGTACTTC

v_gene: TRBV6-1
d_gene: -
abundance: many
j_gene: TRBJ2-1
CDR3aa: CASMRRDSYNEQFF
CDR3nt: TGTGCCAGCATGAGGAGGGACTCCTACAATGAGCAGTTCTTC

v_gene: TRBV6-1
d_gene: TRBD1
abundance: -
j_gene: TRBJ2-3
CDR3aa: CASSSGTGSTDTQYF
CDR3nt: TGTGCCAGCAGCTCCGGGACAGGCAGCACAGATACGCAGTATTTT

v_gene: TRBV28
d_gene: TRBD2
abundance: many
j_gene: TRBJ2-1
CDR3aa: CASRDLAGGYNEQFF
CDR3nt: TGTGCCAGCAGGGACCTAGCGGGAGGGTACAATGAGCAGTTCTTC

v_gene: TRBV29-1
d_gene: -
abundance: many
j_gene: TRBJ2-3
CDR3aa: CSVEGSAHTGGTDTQYF
CDR3nt: TGCAGCGTTGAAGGTAGTGCCCATACCGGTGGCACAGATACGCAGTATTTT

v_gene: TRBV24-1
d_gene: TRBD2
abundance: -
j_gene: TRBJ2-3
CDR3aa: CAVGGTSSTDTQYF
CDR3nt: TGTGCCGTCGGGGGGACGTCTAGCACAGATACGCAGTATTTT

v_gene: TRBV28
d_gene: -
abundance: -
j_gene: TRBJ1-5
CDR3aa: CASSRGGTSNQPQHF
CDR3nt: TGTGCCAGCAGTCGAGGAGGAACTAGCAATCAGCCCCAGCATTTT

v_gene: TRBV19
d_gene: -
abundance: -
j_gene: TRBJ2-6
CDR3aa: CASSFGYSGANVLTF
CDR3nt: TGTGCCAGTAGTTTTGGGTACTCTGGGGCCAACGTCCTGACTTTC

v_gene: TRBV5-1
d_gene: -
abundance: -
j_gene: TRBJ2-1
CDR3aa: CASSSGAGANNEQFF
CDR3nt: TGCGCCAGCAGTTCTGGGGCAGGGGCGAACAATGAGCAGTTCTTC

v_gene: TRBV7-6
d_gene: TRBD1
abundance: few
j_gene: TRBJ2-3
CDR3aa: CASSSRQGRADTQYF
CDR3nt: TGTGCCAGCAGCTCGCGACAGGGACGGGCAGATACGCAGTATTTT

v_gene: TRBV14
d_gene: -
abundance: -
j_gene: TRBJ2-7
CDR3aa: CASGNSPTYEQYF
CDR3nt: TGTGCCAGCGGGAACTCACCAACCTACGAGCAGTACTTC

v_gene: TRBV2
d_gene: -
abundance: few
j_gene: TRBJ1-2
CDR3aa: CASSETSIANYGYTF
CDR3nt: TGTGCCAGCAGTGAAACCAGTATTGCTAACTATGGCTACACCTTC

v_gene: TRBV12-3/TRBV12-4
d_gene: -
abundance: many
j_gene: TRBJ1-2
CDR3aa: CASTQAQGYGYTF
CDR3nt: TGTGCCAGCACCCAGGCCCAGGGTTATGGCTACACCTTC

v_gene: TRBV12-3/TRBV12-4
d_gene: TRBD2
abundance: many
j_gene: TRBJ2-7
CDR3aa: CASSLSGRVGEQYF
CDR3nt: TGTGCCAGCAGTTTGAGCGGGAGGGTTGGCGAGCAGTACTTC

v_gene: TRBV28
d_gene: -
abundance: few
j_gene: TRBJ2-5
CDR3aa: CASSFNYRAGPGETQYF
CDR3nt: TGTGCCAGCAGTTTTAATTATCGGGCAGGCCCTGGGGAGACCCAGTACTTC

v_gene: TRBV5-1
d_gene: TRBD1
abundance: many
j_gene: TRBJ1-3
CDR3aa: CASSTGTEGNTIYF
CDR3nt: TGCGCCAGCAGCACCGGGACAGAAGGAAACACCATATATTTT

v_gene: TRBV24-1
d_gene: TRBD2
abundance: few
j_gene: TRBJ2-2
CDR3aa: CATSELSGRTLGSNTGELFF
CDR3nt: TGTGCCACCAGTGAACTTAGCGGGAGGACCTTAGGTTCGAACACCGGGGAGCTGTTTTTT

v_gene: TRBV7-6
d_gene: -
abundance: many
j_gene: TRBJ2-2
CDR3aa: CASSTSPGMTGTGELFF
CDR3nt: TGTGCCAGCAGCACATCGCCGGGGATGACGGGCACCGGGGAGCTGTTTTTT

v_gene: TRBV13
d_gene: -
abundance: many
j_gene: TRBJ2-7
CDR3aa: CASSLGGDEQYF
CDR3nt: TGTGCCAGCAGCTTAGGAGGGGACGAGCAGTACTTC

v_gene: TRBV20-1
d_gene: -
abundance: many
j_gene: TRBJ2-7
CDR3aa: CSAPWGLALQYF
CDR3nt: TGCAGTGCGCCCTGGGGTCTGGCCTTGCAGTACTTC

v_gene: TRBV6-6
d_gene: -
abundance: many
j_gene: TRBJ1-2
CDR3aa: CASSYSTGNYGYTF
CDR3nt: TGTGCCAGCAGTTACTCAACGGGAAACTATGGCTACACCTTC

v_gene: TRBV20-1
d_gene: -
abundance: many
j_gene: TRBJ2-3
CDR3aa: CSARPTTDTQYF
CDR3nt: TGCAGTGCTAGACCCACCACAGATACGCAGTATTTT

v_gene: TRBV29-1
d_gene: -
abundance: -
j_gene: TRBJ1-4
CDR3aa: CSVGGRGSTEKLFF
CDR3nt: TGCAGCGTGGGCGGGAGAGGCAGTACCGAAAAACTGTTTTTT

v_gene: TRBV7-9
d_gene: TRBD2
abundance: many
j_gene: TRBJ2-7
CDR3aa: CASSLGLAGDNEQYF
CDR3nt: TGTGCCAGCAGCTTAGGACTAGCGGGAGACAACGAGCAGTACTTC

v_gene: TRBV28
d_gene: -
abundance: -
j_gene: TRBJ2-4
CDR3aa: CATTGHAAIQYF
CDR3nt: TGTGCCACTACGGGACACGCGGCCATTCAGTACTTC

v_gene: TRBV5-8
d_gene: TRBD1
abundance: -
j_gene: TRBJ1-5
CDR3aa: CASSFRDRGLQPQHF
CDR3nt: TGTGCCAGCAGCTTCCGGGACAGGGGTCTCCAGCCCCAGCATTTT

v_gene: TRBV7-9
d_gene: -
abundance: -
j_gene: TRBJ2-2
CDR3aa: CASHPGGRPGELFF
CDR3nt: TGTGCCAGCCACCCCGGGGGAAGGCCCGGGGAGCTGTTTTTT

v_gene: TRBV5-6
d_gene: -
abundance: few
j_gene: TRBJ1-3
CDR3aa: CASSQQGISGNTIYF
CDR3nt: TGTGCCAGCTCGCAGCAGGGAATCTCTGGAAACACCATATATTTT

v_gene: TRBV20-1
d_gene: TRBD1
abundance: -
j_gene: TRBJ1-2
CDR3aa: CSARETSAGGLGYTF
CDR3nt: TGCAGTGCTAGAGAGACCTCCGCAGGGGGGCTTGGCTACACCTTC

v_gene: TRBV4-1
d_gene: -
abundance: -
j_gene: TRBJ2-5
CDR3aa: CASSPTGLGETQYF
CDR3nt: TGCGCCAGCAGCCCGACGGGCCTGGGGGAGACCCAGTACTTC

v_gene: TRBV6-2/TRBV6-3
d_gene: -
abundance: -
j_gene: TRBJ2-1
CDR3aa: CASSGRRYNEQFF
CDR3nt: TGTGCCAGCAGCGGACGTCGTTACAATGAGCAGTTCTTC

v_gene: TRBV24-1
d_gene: -
abundance: -
j_gene: TRBJ2-1
CDR3aa: CATSDFRYNEQFF
CDR3nt: TGTGCCACCAGTGATTTTAGGTACAATGAGCAGTTCTTC

v_gene: TRBV6-1
d_gene: -
abundance: many
j_gene: TRBJ2-3
CDR3aa: CASSPQRVLTDTQYF
CDR3nt: TGTGCCAGCTCCCCCCAGCGGGTCCTCACAGATACGCAGTATTTT

v_gene: TRBV5-1
d_gene: TRBD1
abundance: many
j_gene: TRBJ2-7
CDR3aa: CASSTPGTDEQYF
CDR3nt: TGCGCCAGCAGCACCCCCGGGACAGACGAGCAGTACTTC